This is a list of T cell receptor beta chains from one sample in a study of T cell responses to AZD1222 COVID-19 vaccine. Assay used: immunoSEQ multiplex PCR; TCRdb lists only in-frame clones, some missing. Among 130,000 to 150,000 clones listed, roughly 89% were seen once. The specimen comprised peripheral blood, sampled on day 0 of AZD1222 vaccination. The receptors were sampled from an adult in good health. CDR3s include the opening cysteine and the closing phenylalanine or tryptophan. The D gene is left open where the match is weak. Clone size appears in some rows only: once, few, many, or a class for an expanded clone.

cdr3_aa: CASSQERQRELDTGELFF
cdr3_nt: TGTGCCAGCAGCCAAGAACGTCAGCGGGAGCTGGACACCGGGGAGCTGTTTTTT
d_call: TRBD2
j_call: TRBJ2-2
clone_size: -
v_call: TRBV4-2

cdr3_aa: CATSSQGQGANQPQHF
cdr3_nt: TGTGCCACCAGCAGCCAAGGACAGGGGGCCAATCAGCCCCAGCATTTT
d_call: TRBD1
j_call: TRBJ1-5
clone_size: -
v_call: TRBV15

cdr3_aa: CSASGQPSGYGYTF
cdr3_nt: TGCAGTGCTAGTGGTCAGCCAAGTGGCTATGGCTACACCTTC
d_call: -
j_call: TRBJ1-2
clone_size: -
v_call: TRBV20-1

cdr3_aa: CASSFKQGENTEAFF
cdr3_nt: TGTGCCAGCAGCTTTAAACAGGGGGAAAACACTGAAGCTTTCTTT
d_call: TRBD1
j_call: TRBJ1-1
clone_size: -
v_call: TRBV5-4

cdr3_aa: CASSSQGHTEAFF
cdr3_nt: TGTGCCAGCAGTTCTCAGGGCCACACTGAAGCTTTCTTT
d_call: -
j_call: TRBJ1-1
clone_size: once
v_call: TRBV6-5

cdr3_aa: CASSGGSYNEQFF
cdr3_nt: TGCGCCAGTAGCGGGGGCTCCTACAATGAGCAGTTCTTC
d_call: TRBD2
j_call: TRBJ2-1
clone_size: -
v_call: TRBV4-1

cdr3_aa: CASSIPGGGGYTF
cdr3_nt: TGCGCCAGCAGCATACCGGGGGGCGGTGGCTACACCTTC
d_call: -
j_call: TRBJ1-2
clone_size: -
v_call: TRBV5-1

cdr3_aa: CASSESGTGGGSPLHF
cdr3_nt: TGTGCCAGCAGTGAATCCGGGACAGGGGGCGGTTCACCCCTCCACTTT
d_call: TRBD1
j_call: TRBJ1-6
clone_size: -
v_call: TRBV25-1

cdr3_aa: CASSDGADTQYF
cdr3_nt: TGTGCCAGCAGTGATGGGGCAGATACGCAGTATTTT
d_call: -
j_call: TRBJ2-3
clone_size: -
v_call: TRBV2

cdr3_aa: CASSSGTGVAFF
cdr3_nt: TGTGCCAGCAGCTCCGGGACAGGGGTAGCTTTCTTT
d_call: TRBD1
j_call: TRBJ1-1
clone_size: -
v_call: TRBV13

cdr3_aa: CASSPRDSRGRGYTF
cdr3_nt: TGTGCCAGCAGTCCGCGGGACAGCCGGGGAAGAGGCTACACCTTC
d_call: TRBD1
j_call: TRBJ1-2
clone_size: once
v_call: TRBV27

cdr3_aa: CATSRDLVRRTSNYGYTF
cdr3_nt: TGTGCCACCAGCAGAGACCTGGTCCGGCGTACCTCTAACTATGGCTACACCTTC
d_call: -
j_call: TRBJ1-2
clone_size: few
v_call: TRBV15

cdr3_aa: CASTKTSTETQYF
cdr3_nt: TGTGCCAGCACCAAGACTAGTACGGAGACCCAGTACTTC
d_call: -
j_call: TRBJ2-5
clone_size: few
v_call: TRBV6-5

cdr3_aa: CSVARRIAGDGTQYF
cdr3_nt: TGCAGCGTTGCTAGACGTATAGCGGGAGATGGGACCCAGTACTTC
d_call: TRBD2
j_call: TRBJ2-5
clone_size: -
v_call: TRBV29-1

cdr3_aa: CASSLGGSGQNSPLHF
cdr3_nt: TGCGCCAGCAGCTTGGGGGGGTCCGGACAAAATTCACCCCTCCACTTT
d_call: -
j_call: TRBJ1-6
clone_size: -
v_call: TRBV5-1

cdr3_aa: CASSREGRGSPLHF
cdr3_nt: TGTGCCAGCAGCCGGGAAGGGAGGGGTTCACCCCTCCACTTT
d_call: -
j_call: TRBJ1-6
clone_size: once
v_call: TRBV2

cdr3_aa: CASSAWYTYEQYF
cdr3_nt: TGTGCCAGCAGTGCGTGGTATACCTACGAGCAGTACTTC
d_call: -
j_call: TRBJ2-7
clone_size: -
v_call: TRBV25-1

cdr3_aa: CASSGTDRPVKNYGYTF
cdr3_nt: TGTGCCAGCAGCGGAACGGACAGGCCAGTGAAAAACTATGGCTACACCTTC
d_call: TRBD1
j_call: TRBJ1-2
clone_size: -
v_call: TRBV9

cdr3_aa: CASSFNRGNTEAFF
cdr3_nt: TGTGCCAGCAGTTTTAACAGGGGGAACACTGAAGCTTTCTTT
d_call: TRBD1
j_call: TRBJ1-1
clone_size: -
v_call: TRBV28

cdr3_aa: CASSTSGGSSYEQYF
cdr3_nt: TGTGCCAGTAGTACCAGCGGGGGAAGCTCCTACGAGCAGTACTTC
d_call: TRBD2
j_call: TRBJ2-7
clone_size: -
v_call: TRBV19

cdr3_aa: CASRDSGVNTGELFF
cdr3_nt: TGTGCCAGCAGAGATAGCGGGGTGAACACCGGGGAGCTGTTTTTT
d_call: TRBD2
j_call: TRBJ2-2
clone_size: -
v_call: TRBV28

cdr3_aa: CSVEGSGNTIYF
cdr3_nt: TGCAGCGTTGAGGGTAGTGGAAACACCATATATTTT
d_call: -
j_call: TRBJ1-3
clone_size: -
v_call: TRBV29-1

cdr3_aa: CASSLWTSANYEQYF
cdr3_nt: TGTGCCAGCAGCTTATGGACTAGCGCTAACTACGAGCAGTACTTC
d_call: TRBD2
j_call: TRBJ2-7
clone_size: once
v_call: TRBV11-2

cdr3_aa: CASSFTGTTYEQYF
cdr3_nt: TGTGCCAGCAGCTTTACAGGGACCACCTACGAGCAGTACTTC
d_call: -
j_call: TRBJ2-7
clone_size: -
v_call: TRBV7-9

cdr3_aa: CASSPEGTASYEQYF
cdr3_nt: TGTGCCAGCAGCCCAGAGGGGACAGCCTCCTACGAGCAGTACTTC
d_call: TRBD1
j_call: TRBJ2-7
clone_size: -
v_call: TRBV9

cdr3_aa: CASSHQWGEETQYF
cdr3_nt: TGTGCCAGCAGCCACCAATGGGGGGAAGAGACCCAGTACTTC
d_call: -
j_call: TRBJ2-5
clone_size: -
v_call: TRBV7-8

cdr3_aa: CASSSPGGGHEQYF
cdr3_nt: TGTGCCAGCAGTTCCCCCGGGGGCGGCCACGAGCAGTACTTC
d_call: -
j_call: TRBJ2-7
clone_size: -
v_call: TRBV27